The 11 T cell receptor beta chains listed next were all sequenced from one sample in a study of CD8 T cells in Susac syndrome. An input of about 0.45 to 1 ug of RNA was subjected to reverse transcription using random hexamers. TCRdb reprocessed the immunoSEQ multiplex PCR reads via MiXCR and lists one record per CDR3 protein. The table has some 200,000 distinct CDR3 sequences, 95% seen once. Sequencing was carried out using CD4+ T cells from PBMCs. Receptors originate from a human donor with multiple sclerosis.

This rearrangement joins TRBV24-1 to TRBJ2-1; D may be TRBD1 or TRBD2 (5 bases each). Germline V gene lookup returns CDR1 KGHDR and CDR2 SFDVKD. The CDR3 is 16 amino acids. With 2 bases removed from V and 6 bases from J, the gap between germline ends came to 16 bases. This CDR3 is CATSDSDRGPLNEQFF. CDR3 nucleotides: TGTGCCACCAGTGATTCTGACAGAGGGCCGCTCAATGAGCAGTTCTTC.

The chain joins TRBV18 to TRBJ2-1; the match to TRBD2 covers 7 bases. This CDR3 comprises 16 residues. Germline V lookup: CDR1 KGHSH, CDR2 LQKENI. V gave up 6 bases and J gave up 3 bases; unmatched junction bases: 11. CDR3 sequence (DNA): TGTGCCAGCTCGAAGGGAGGGCCAGGGAACTACAATGAGCAGTTCTTC. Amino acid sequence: CASSKGGPGNYNEQFF.

The CDR3 loop reads CASSLLYRGSGYTF. The CDR3 nucleotides read TGTGCCAGCAGCTTGCTCTACAGGGGAAGCGGCTACACCTTC. This rearrangement joins TRBV5-4 to TRBJ1-2; 7 bases agree with TRBD1. Looked up from germline, CDR1 is SGHNT and CDR2 is YYREEE (reference sequence). CDR3 length: 14 amino acids. Losses at the gene ends were 1 base for V and 8 bases for J; bases not matched to a gene: 8. The full variable domain, completed using reference TRBV5-4 and TRBJ1-2, is ETGVTQSPTHLIKTRGQQVTLRCSSQSGHNTVSWYQQALGQGPQFIFQYYREEENGRGNFPPRFSGLQFPNYSSELNVNALELDDSALYLCASSLLYRGSGYTFGSGTRLTVV.

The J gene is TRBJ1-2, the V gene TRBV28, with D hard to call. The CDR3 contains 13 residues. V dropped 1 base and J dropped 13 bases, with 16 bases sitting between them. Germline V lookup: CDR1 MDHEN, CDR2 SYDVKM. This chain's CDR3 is CASSLLFDTTTTF. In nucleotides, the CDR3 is TGTGCCAGCAGTTTATTGTTTGACACCACGACCACCTTC.

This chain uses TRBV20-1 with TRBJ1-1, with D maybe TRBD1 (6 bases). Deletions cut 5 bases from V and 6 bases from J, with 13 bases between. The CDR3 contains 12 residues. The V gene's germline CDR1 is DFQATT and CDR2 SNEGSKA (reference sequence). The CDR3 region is CSAQGQRAEAFF. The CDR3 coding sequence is TGCAGTGCTCAGGGGCAGAGGGCTGAAGCTTTCTTT.

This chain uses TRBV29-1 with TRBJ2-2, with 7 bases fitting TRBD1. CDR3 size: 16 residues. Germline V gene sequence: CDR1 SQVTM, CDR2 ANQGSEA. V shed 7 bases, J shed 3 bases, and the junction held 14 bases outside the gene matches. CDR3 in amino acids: CSATLRQGVDTGELFF. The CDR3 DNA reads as TGCAGCGCCACACTAAGACAGGGTGTGGACACCGGGGAGCTGTTTTTT.

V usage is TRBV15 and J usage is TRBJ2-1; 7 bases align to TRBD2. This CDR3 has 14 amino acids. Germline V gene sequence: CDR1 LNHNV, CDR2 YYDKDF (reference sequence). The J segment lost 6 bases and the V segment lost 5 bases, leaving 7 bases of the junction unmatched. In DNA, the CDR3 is TGTGCCACCAGCTTCCGGGACTACTCCAATGAGCAGTTCTTC. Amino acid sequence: CATSFRDYSNEQFF.

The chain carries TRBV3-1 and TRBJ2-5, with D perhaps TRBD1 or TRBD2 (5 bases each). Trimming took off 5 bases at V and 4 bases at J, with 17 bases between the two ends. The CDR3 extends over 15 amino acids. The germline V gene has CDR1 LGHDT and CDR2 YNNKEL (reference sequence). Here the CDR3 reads CASSTLGTLRETQYF. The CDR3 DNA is TGTGCCAGCAGCACCCTAGGGACGTTGAGAGAGACCCAGTACTTC.

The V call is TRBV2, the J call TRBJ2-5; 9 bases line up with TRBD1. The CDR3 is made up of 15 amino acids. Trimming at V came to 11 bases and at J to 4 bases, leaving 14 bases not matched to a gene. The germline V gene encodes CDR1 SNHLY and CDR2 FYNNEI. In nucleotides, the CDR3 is TGTGCCGGCGGGTGGACAGGGGTGAAGGGAGAGACCCAGTACTTC. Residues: CAGGWTGVKGETQYF.

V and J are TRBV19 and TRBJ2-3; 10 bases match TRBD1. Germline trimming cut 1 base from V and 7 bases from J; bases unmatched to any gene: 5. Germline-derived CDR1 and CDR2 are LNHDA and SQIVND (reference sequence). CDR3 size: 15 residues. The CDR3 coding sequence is TGTGCCAGTAGTATAGCCGGACAGGGGGTTCATACGCAGTATTTT. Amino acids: CASSIAGQGVHTQYF.

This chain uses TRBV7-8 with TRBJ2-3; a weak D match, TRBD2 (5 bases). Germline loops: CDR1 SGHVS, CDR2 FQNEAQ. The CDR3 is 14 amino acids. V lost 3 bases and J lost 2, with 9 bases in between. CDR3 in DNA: TGTGCCAGCAGCTTCGGACTCATCACAGATACGCAGTATTTT. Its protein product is CASSFGLITDTQYF.